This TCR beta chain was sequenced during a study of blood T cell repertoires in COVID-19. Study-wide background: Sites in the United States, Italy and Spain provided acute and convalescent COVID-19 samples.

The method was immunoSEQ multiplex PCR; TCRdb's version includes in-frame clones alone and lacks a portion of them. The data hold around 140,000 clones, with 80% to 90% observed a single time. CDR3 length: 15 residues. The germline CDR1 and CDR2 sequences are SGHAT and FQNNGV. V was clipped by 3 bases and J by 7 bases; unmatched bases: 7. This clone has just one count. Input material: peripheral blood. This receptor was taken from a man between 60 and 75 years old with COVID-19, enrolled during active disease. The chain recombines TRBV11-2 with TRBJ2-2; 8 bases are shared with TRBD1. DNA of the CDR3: TGTGCCAGCAGCTTTGACAGGGGCGTCGGCGGGGAGCTGTTTTTT. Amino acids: CASSFDRGVGGELFF.